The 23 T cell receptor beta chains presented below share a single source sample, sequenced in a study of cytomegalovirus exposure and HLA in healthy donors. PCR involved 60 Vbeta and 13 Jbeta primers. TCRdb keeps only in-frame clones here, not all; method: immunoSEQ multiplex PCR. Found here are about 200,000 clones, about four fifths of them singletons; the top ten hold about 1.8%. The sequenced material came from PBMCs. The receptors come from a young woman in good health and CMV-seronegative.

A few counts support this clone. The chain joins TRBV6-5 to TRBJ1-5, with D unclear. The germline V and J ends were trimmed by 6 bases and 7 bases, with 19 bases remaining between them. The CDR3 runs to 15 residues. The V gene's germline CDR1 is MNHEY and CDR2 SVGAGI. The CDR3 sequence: CASSPNLSSRQPQHF. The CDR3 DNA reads TGTGCCAGCAGCCCAAATCTCTCAAGCAGGCAGCCCCAGCATTTT.

The CDR3 DNA is TGTGCCAGCACCGAGGGCAGCCCCATTGAAAGATATGGCTACACCTTC. Encoded protein: CASTEGSPIERYGYTF. The chain couples TRBV9 to TRBJ1-2; no clear D. V was cut by 6 bases and J by 5 bases, with 23 bases left in between. The germline V gene has CDR1 SGDLS and CDR2 YYNGEE. The CDR3 has 16 residues.

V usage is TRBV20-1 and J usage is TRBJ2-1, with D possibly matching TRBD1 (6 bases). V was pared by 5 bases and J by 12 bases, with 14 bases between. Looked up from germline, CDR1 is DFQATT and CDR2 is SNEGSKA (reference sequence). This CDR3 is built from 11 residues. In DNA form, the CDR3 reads TGCAGTGCTGGTACAGGGAAAGGGCAGTTCTTC. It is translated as CSAGTGKGQFF.

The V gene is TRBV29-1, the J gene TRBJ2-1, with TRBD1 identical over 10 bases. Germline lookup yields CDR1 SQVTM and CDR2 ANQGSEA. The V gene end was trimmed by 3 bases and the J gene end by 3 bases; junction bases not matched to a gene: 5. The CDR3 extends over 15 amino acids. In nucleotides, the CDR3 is TGCAGCGTTGAGGGGGACAGGGGAGTCTACAATGAGCAGTTCTTC. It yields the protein CSVEGDRGVYNEQFF.

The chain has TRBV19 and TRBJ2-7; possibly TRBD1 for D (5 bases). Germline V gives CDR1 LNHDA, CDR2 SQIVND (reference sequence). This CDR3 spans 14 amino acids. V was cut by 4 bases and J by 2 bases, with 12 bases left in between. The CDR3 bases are TGTGCCAGTAGTACTTGGACACCACCCTACGAGCAGTACTTC. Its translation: CASSTWTPPYEQYF.

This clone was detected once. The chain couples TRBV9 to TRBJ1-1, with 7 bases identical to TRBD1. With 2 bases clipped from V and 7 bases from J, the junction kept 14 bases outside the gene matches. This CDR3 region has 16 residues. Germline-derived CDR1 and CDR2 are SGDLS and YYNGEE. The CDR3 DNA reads TGTGCCAGCAGCGTCGGAGTCCGGACAGGAGAGTGTGAAGCTTTCTTT. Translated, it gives CASSVGVRTGECEAFF.

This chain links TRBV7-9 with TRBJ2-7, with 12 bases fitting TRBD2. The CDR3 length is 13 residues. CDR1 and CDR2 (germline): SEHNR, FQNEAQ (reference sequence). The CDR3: CSSGTSGRHEQYV. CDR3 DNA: TGTTCCAGCGGAACTAGCGGGAGGCACGAGCAGTACGTC.

The CDR3 nucleotides read TGTGCCAGCAGCAACCGGGAAGGCACCTACGAGCAGTACTTC. This translates into CASSNREGTYEQYF. The gene calls are TRBV5-4 and TRBJ2-7, with D possibly TRBD2 on 5 matching bases. Germline CDR1 and CDR2: SGHNT and YYREEE (reference sequence). Trimming removed 4 bases at V and 2 bases at J, with 13 bases between. This CDR3 has 14 amino acids.

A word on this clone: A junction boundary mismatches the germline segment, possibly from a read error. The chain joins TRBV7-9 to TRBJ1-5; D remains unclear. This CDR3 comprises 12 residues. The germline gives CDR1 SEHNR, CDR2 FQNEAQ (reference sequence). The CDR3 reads CSSQHFNQPQHF. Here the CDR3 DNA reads TGTTCCAGCCAACATTTCAATCAGCCCCAGCATTTT.

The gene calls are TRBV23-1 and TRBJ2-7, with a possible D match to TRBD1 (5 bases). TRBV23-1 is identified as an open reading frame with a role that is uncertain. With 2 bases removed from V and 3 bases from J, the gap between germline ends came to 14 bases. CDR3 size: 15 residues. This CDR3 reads CASSQGYKGNYEQYV. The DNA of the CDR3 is TGCGCCAGCAGTCAAGGGTATAAGGGGAACTACGAGCAGTACGTC.

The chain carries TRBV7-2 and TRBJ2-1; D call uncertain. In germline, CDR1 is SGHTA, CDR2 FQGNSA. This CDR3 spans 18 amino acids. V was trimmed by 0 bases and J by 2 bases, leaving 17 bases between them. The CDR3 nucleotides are TGTGCCAGCAGCTTAGCCCCCGCTCATGCTAGAGCCTACAATGAGCAGTTCTTC. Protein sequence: CASSLAPAHARAYNEQFF. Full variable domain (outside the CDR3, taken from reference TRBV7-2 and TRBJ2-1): GAGVSQSPSNKVTEKGKDVELRCDPISGHTALYWYRQSLGQGLEFLIYFQGNSAPDKSGLPSDRFSAERTGGSVSTLTIQRTQQEDSAVYLCASSLAPAHARAYNEQFFGPGTRLTVL.

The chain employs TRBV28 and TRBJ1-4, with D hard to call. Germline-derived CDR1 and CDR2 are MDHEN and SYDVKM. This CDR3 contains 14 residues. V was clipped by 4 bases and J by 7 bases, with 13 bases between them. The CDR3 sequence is CASSSSTGGEKLFF. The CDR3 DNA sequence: TGTGCCAGCAGTTCATCAACCGGCGGTGAAAAACTGTTTTTT. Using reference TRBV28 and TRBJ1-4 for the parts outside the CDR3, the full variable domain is DVKVTQSSRYLVKRTGEKVFLECVQDMDHENMFWYRQDPGLGLRLIYFSYDVKMKEKGDIPEGYSVSREKKERFSLILESASTNQTSMYLCASSSSTGGEKLFFGSGTQLSVL.

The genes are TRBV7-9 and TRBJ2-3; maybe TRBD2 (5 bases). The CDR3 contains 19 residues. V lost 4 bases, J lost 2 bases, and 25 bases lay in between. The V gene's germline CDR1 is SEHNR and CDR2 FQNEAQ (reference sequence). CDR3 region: CASSSPERKGSMATDTQYF. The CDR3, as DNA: TGTGCCAGCAGCTCACCAGAGCGGAAGGGCTCCATGGCCACAGATACGCAGTATTTT.

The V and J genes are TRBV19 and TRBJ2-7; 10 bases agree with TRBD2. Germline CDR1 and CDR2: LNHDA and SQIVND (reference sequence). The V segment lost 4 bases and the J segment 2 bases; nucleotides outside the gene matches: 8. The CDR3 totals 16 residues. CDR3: CASSTGLAEITYEQYF. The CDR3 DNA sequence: TGTGCCAGTAGTACAGGACTAGCGGAGATCACCTACGAGCAGTACTTC.

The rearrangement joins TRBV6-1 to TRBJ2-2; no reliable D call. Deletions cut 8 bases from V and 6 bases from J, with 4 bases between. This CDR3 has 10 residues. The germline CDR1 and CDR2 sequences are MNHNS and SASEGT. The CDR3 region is CASEAGELFF. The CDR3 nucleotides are TGTGCCAGCGAGGCCGGGGAGCTGTTTTTT.

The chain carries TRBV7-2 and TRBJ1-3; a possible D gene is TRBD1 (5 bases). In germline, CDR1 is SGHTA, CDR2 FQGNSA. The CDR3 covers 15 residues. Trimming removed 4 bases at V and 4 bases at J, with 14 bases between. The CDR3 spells CASSSWGVGGNTIYF. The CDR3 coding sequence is TGTGCCAGCAGCTCGTGGGGGGTGGGCGGAAACACCATATATTTT.

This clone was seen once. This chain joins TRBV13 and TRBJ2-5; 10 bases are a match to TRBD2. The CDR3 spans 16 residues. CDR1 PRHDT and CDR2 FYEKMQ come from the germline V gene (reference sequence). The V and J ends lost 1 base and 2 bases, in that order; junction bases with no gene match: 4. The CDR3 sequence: CASSLAPSGSQETQYF. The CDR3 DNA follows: TGTGCCAGCAGCTTAGCCCCTAGCGGGAGTCAAGAGACCCAGTACTTC. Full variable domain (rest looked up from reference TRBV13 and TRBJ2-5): AAGVIQSPRHLIKEKRETATLKCYPIPRHDTVYWYQQGPGQDPQFLISFYEKMQSDKGSIPDRFSAQQFSDYHSELNMSSLELGDSALYFCASSLAPSGSQETQYFGPGTRLLVL.

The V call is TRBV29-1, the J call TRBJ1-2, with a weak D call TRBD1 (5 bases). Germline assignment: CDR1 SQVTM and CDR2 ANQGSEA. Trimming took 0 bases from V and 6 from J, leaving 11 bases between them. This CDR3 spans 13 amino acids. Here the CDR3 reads CSVEDGGVHGYTF. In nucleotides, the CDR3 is TGCAGCGTTGAAGATGGGGGGGTCCATGGCTACACCTTC.

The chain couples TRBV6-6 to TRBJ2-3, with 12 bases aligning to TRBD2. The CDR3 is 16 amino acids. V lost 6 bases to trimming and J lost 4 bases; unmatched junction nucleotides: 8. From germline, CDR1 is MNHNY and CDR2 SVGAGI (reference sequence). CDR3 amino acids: CASSLGLAGTADTQYF. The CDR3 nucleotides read TGTGCCAGCAGCTTGGGACTAGCGGGTACGGCAGATACGCAGTATTTT.

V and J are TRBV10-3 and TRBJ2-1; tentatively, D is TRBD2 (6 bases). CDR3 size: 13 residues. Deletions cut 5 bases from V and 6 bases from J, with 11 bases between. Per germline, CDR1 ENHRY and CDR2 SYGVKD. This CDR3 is CAISQRVRNEQFF. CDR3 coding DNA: TGTGCCATCAGTCAGCGGGTACGCAATGAGCAGTTCTTC.

Here the CDR3 reads CASSTTSRPSSYEQYF. Here the CDR3 DNA reads TGTGCCAGCAGCACCACTAGCCGACCTAGCTCCTACGAGCAGTACTTC. V usage is TRBV5-5 and J usage is TRBJ2-7, with D possibly TRBD2 on 6 matching bases. The CDR3 length is 16 residues. V lost 4 bases and J 0 bases, leaving 17 bases between the germline ends. CDR1 and CDR2 from the germline V gene are SGHKS and YYEKEE (reference sequence).

The DNA of the CDR3 is TGTGCCAGCAGCTCATTCCGGGATTGGCTAGCGGGTTTTCCAGATACGCAGTATTTT. It codes for CASSSFRDWLAGFPDTQYF. The chain carries TRBV5-6 and TRBJ2-3, with 8 nucleotides matching TRBD2. Trimming cost V 3 bases and J 4 bases; bases outside gene matches: 19. Germline V gene sequence: CDR1 SGHDT, CDR2 YYEEEE. CDR3 length equals 19 residues.

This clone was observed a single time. The CDR3 spells CATSRSPGLAGSVAGELFF. In DNA, the CDR3 is TGTGCCACCAGCAGATCACCTGGACTAGCGGGGTCGGTGGCCGGGGAGCTGTTTTTT. This chain uses TRBV15 with TRBJ2-2; TRBD2 matches at 12 bases. The ends lost 2 bases at V and 6 bases at J; junction bases unmatched: 13. Germline CDR1 LNHNV, CDR2 YYDKDF (reference sequence). This CDR3 has 19 residues.